The rows below give T cell receptor beta chains drawn from one sample of a study of shared clonotypes between healthy human individuals. Here immunoSEQ multiplex PCR was the method, and the copy in TCRdb shows in-frame clones only, minus some. The repertoire holds about 680,000 clones, with around 73% as singletons. The sequenced material came from memory CD4+ T cells sorted from blood. The receptors derive from a woman aged 25 to 39 in good health. CDR3s include the opening cysteine and the closing phenylalanine or tryptophan. The order of the fields is D gene, J gene, clone size, V gene, CDR3 protein, CDR3 DNA. The D gene is left open where the match is weak. Rows may omit the clone size; those that give it use once, few, many or a size class.

NA	TRBJ2-3	NA	TRBV27	CASSSGASTDTQYF	TGTGCCAGCAGTTCCGGGGCTAGCACAGATACGCAGTATTTT
NA	TRBJ2-5	NA	TRBV7-7	CASSLAGARETQYF	TGTGCCAGCAGCTTAGCGGGAGCTCGAGAGACCCAGTACTTC
TRBD1	TRBJ1-4	NA	TRBV18	CASSFTRDRGEKLFF	TGTGCCAGCTCATTTACCCGGGACAGGGGTGAAAAACTGTTTTTT
NA	TRBJ2-7	few	TRBV5-1	CASSLVPGHYEQYF	TGCGCCAGCAGCTTGGTACCGGGACACTACGAGCAGTACTTC
NA	TRBJ2-1	few	TRBV28	CASSLSPDEQFF	TGTGCCAGCAGTTTATCCCCGGATGAGCAGTTCTTC
NA	TRBJ2-6	few	TRBV19	CASSALGSGANVLTF	TGTGCCAGTAGTGCCCTGGGTTCTGGGGCCAACGTCCTGACTTTC
NA	TRBJ1-2	NA	TRBV28	CASRGGPIYGYTF	TGTGCCAGCAGGGGGGGACCGATTTATGGCTACACCTTC
NA	TRBJ1-2	NA	TRBV5-1	CASSPRWEGGRGGYTF	TGCGCCAGCAGCCCCCGGTGGGAAGGGGGAAGAGGTGGCTACACCTTC
NA	TRBJ1-4	few	TRBV5-1	CASSLDSAGNEKLFF	TGCGCCAGCAGCTTGGACTCGGCGGGTAATGAAAAACTGTTTTTT
TRBD1	TRBJ1-2	once	TRBV28	CASRTSGTGAYGYTF	TGTGCCAGCAGGACATCCGGGACAGGGGCCTATGGCTACACCTTC
TRBD2	TRBJ2-2	NA	TRBV5-4	CASSLAQGVIAGGNGGELFF	TGTGCCAGCAGTCTGGCGCAGGGGGTAATAGCGGGAGGGAACGGCGGGGAGCTGTTTTTT
NA	TRBJ2-7	NA	TRBV5-1	CASSLPTNSYEQYF	TGCGCCAGCAGCCTACCGACGAATTCCTACGAGCAGTACTTC
NA	TRBJ2-7	once	TRBV20-1	CSANGQNQYF	TGCAGTGCAAACGGTCAAAACCAGTACTTC
NA	TRBJ2-1	few	TRBV28	CASQIAGFDEQFF	TGTGCCAGCCAAATCGCGGGGTTTGATGAGCAGTTCTTC
NA	TRBJ2-2	once	TRBV27	CASSLSGPSIGELFF	TGTGCCAGCAGTTTATCTGGACCGTCTATCGGGGAGCTGTTTTTT
TRBD2	TRBJ2-2	NA	TRBV4-1	CASSQDWGAGGSTGELFF	TGCGCCAGCAGCCAAGATTGGGGAGCGGGAGGGAGCACCGGGGAGCTGTTTTTT
NA	TRBJ2-3	NA	TRBV6-1	CASSELLASVDTQYF	TGTGCCAGCAGTGAATTACTCGCCTCGGTGGATACGCAGTATTTT
NA	TRBJ1-2	NA	TRBV2	CASRGDEGYGYTF	TGTGCCAGCAGGGGGGACGAGGGCTATGGCTACACCTTC
TRBD1	TRBJ1-1	NA	TRBV6-6	CASSYDRGSEAFF	TGTGCCAGCAGTTACGACAGGGGCTCTGAAGCTTTCTTT